This TCR beta chain appears in the sequencing data of a study of low-dose radiotherapy and immunotherapy resistance in tumors. Study-wide context: Intravenous cyclophosphamide 200 mg/m2 was given every two weeks, one day before radiation and immunotherapy. For four cycles from cycle 1 day 1, patients took 300 mg oral aspirin daily.

The time point here: before trial treatment. TRAV- and TRBV-specific primers, spanning alpha and beta chains, primed first-strand cDNA. Both a constant-region primer and a V-primer adapter served to amplify TCRs across roughly 20 PCR cycles. TCRdb reprocessed the reads with MiXCR, giving one entry per CDR3 protein. The sample lists tens of thousands of distinct CDR3 sequences; approximately 26% were seen once. This clonotype was picked up many times. The sample consisted of PBMCs, taken before treatment. This receptor was taken from a male donor with prostate cancer.

In DNA, the CDR3 is TGTGCCAGCAGTGAATGGAGAGCGGTAACAGATACGCAGTATTTT. Amino acids: CASSEWRAVTDTQYF. The chain joins TRBV6-1 to TRBJ2-3; a possible D gene is TRBD2 (5 bases). This CDR3 has 15 residues. In germline, CDR1 is MNHNS, CDR2 SASEGT. V was clipped by 2 bases and J by 3 bases, with 12 bases between them.